This T cell receptor beta chain is drawn from a study of vaccination effects on CD4 cells after COVID-19. Profiled with immunoSEQ multiplex PCR; TCRdb holds only in-frame clones, not every one. The sample consists of more than 50,000 clones, 70% to 80% of them appearing once. Trimming cost V 2 bases and J 0 bases, with 14 bases left between them. The CDR3 extends over 18 amino acids. The germline CDR1 and CDR2 sequences are MNHEY and SVGEGT. About this clone itself: No antigen is known for it.

The authors isolated CD4+ T cells after more than eight days of culture. The receptor was derived from a human donor who received a COVID-19 vaccine. The genes are TRBV6-2 or TRBV6-3 and TRBJ2-6, with a tentative D call TRBD1 (5 bases). The input for sequencing was CD4+ T cells from PBMCs cultured without peptide, taken before COVID-19 vaccination. For the CDR3, the DNA is TGTGCCAGCAGTTACCTGGGGCTCTCTCTCTCTGGGGCCAACGTCCTGACTTTC. Translating gives CASSYLGLSLSGANVLTF.